Below, 26 T cell receptor beta chains from the same sample are listed, as sequenced in a study of T cells after posttransplantation cyclophosphamide. TCRdb's table, derived via immunoSEQ multiplex PCR, lists solely in-frame clones and lacks some. The sample includes roughly 3,200 clones, none of them occurring once. A marrow graft followed busulfan-fludarabine conditioning, with cyclophosphamide on days +3 and +4. Sequenced here: PBMCs, sampled after allogeneic stem cell transplant with posttransplant cyclophosphamide. The receptor source for this set is a female patient aged 55-70 years who received an allogeneic stem cell transplant from a related donor and was CMV-positive. Some T cells may be supplied by the graft donor.

This clone was found many times. V and J are TRBV18 and TRBJ2-1; weak D call: TRBD1 (5 bases). Germline V gene lookup returns CDR1 KGHSH and CDR2 LQKENI. The germline V and J ends were trimmed by 2 bases and 7 bases, with 15 bases remaining between them. The length of the CDR3 is 15 residues. The DNA for the CDR3 is TGTGCCAGCTCACCAGGTCCCGGGCAGGGTAATGAGCAGTTCTTC. Protein sequence: CASSPGPGQGNEQFF.

This clone was seen many times. The rearrangement joins TRBV7-9 to TRBJ2-2, with 8 bases identical to TRBD2. Germline trimming cut 6 bases from V and 4 bases from J; bases unmatched to any gene: 7. CDR1 SEHNR and CDR2 FQNEAQ come from the germline V gene (reference sequence). CDR3 length: 15 amino acids. The CDR3 DNA reads TGTGCCAGCAGTCTCGGGGGGGCAGTCACCGGGGAGCTGTTTTTT. This translates into CASSLGGAVTGELFF.

This clone appeared many times. V and J are TRBV7-2 and TRBJ2-7; 8 nucleotides line up with TRBD2. Germline CDR1 SGHTA, CDR2 FQGNSA. V shed 3 bases and J 0 bases; nucleotides not matched to a gene: 7. The CDR3 sequence is 16 residues long. CDR3 DNA: TGTGCCAGCAGCTTTGTACTAGCGGTAAGCTCCTACGAGCAGTACTTC. Residues: CASSFVLAVSSYEQYF.

The table lists this clone with many counts. The gene calls are TRBV25-1 and TRBJ2-2; 10 bases line up with TRBD1. V dropped 3 bases and J dropped 5; count of bases not matched to a gene: 6. The CDR3 consists of 16 residues. CDR1 and CDR2 from the germline V gene are MGHDK and SYGVNS. In DNA, the CDR3 is TGTGCCAGCAGTGATACCGGGACAGGGGAAACCGGGGAGCTGTTTTTT. Its translation: CASSDTGTGETGELFF.

At least ten counts were recorded for this clone. The V gene is TRBV5-1, the J gene TRBJ1-6; D uncertain. The CDR3 has 18 amino acids. From germline, CDR1 is SGHRS and CDR2 YFSETQ. Trimming cost V 2 bases and J 3 bases, with 18 bases left between them. Here the CDR3 DNA reads TGCGCCAGCAGCTTTAACCCACCGGGGAGTAACTATAATTCACCCCTCCACTTT. It yields the protein CASSFNPPGSNYNSPLHF.

Sample share makes this clone medium-sized. CDR3 bases: TGTGCCAGCAGTAGGACAGGGTACGAGCAGTACTTC. Encoded protein: CASSRTGYEQYF. The rearrangement uses TRBV2 and TRBJ2-7, with TRBD1 matching 8 bases. Germline V gives CDR1 SNHLY, CDR2 FYNNEI. Unmatched junction bases numbered 1, after V lost 5 bases and J lost 4 bases. The CDR3 runs 12 residues.

The rearrangement links TRBV7-2 to TRBJ2-5, with 7 positions matching TRBD2. V trimming: 2 bases; J trimming: 5 bases; junction bases outside the gene matches: 8. The CDR3 contains 15 residues. CDR1 and CDR2 from the germline V gene are SGHTA and FQGNSA. The CDR3 DNA reads TGTGCCAGCAGCTTAAACCCGGGGGGTGGGGAGACCCAGTACTTC. This encodes CASSLNPGGGETQYF. Full variable domain (remainder filled in from reference TRBV7-2 and TRBJ2-5): GAGVSQSPSNKVTEKGKDVELRCDPISGHTALYWYRQSLGQGLEFLIYFQGNSAPDKSGLPSDRFSAERTGGSVSTLTIQRTQQEDSAVYLCASSLNPGGGETQYFGPGTRLLVL.

This clone showed up many times. The V call is TRBV5-6, the J call TRBJ2-1; D gene ambiguous. The ends were cut back, 3 bases at V and 0 bases at J, with 7 bases in the middle. This CDR3 comprises 14 residues. The V gene's germline CDR1 is SGHDT and CDR2 YYEEEE. CDR3 nucleotide sequence: TGTGCCAGCAGCTACTCGAGCTCCTACAATGAGCAGTTCTTC. This codes for CASSYSSSYNEQFF.

The sample holds many counts of this clone. Mismatch with germline at one junction end may stem from a read error. This chain connects TRBV10-3 to TRBJ1-1, with 7 bases lining up with TRBD1. The CDR3 consists of 13 residues. The germline V gene encodes CDR1 ENHRY and CDR2 SYGVKD. CDR3 residues: CAISEPGTVRTCF. CDR3 bases: TGTGCCATCAGTGAGCCCGGGACAGTCCGTACTTGCTTT.

This clone ranks as medium-sized. V gene TRBV7-9 combines with J gene TRBJ1-2; 7 bases map to TRBD1. The germline V gene has CDR1 SEHNR and CDR2 FQNEAQ (reference sequence). The CDR3 sequence is 15 residues long. V lost 7 bases and J lost 5; bases outside the gene matches: 13. The CDR3 nucleotides are TGTGCCAGCATTTGGACAGGCACAAACCCTTATGGCTACACCTTC. Amino acid sequence: CASIWTGTNPYGYTF.

This clone was observed many times. The gene calls are TRBV5-5 and TRBJ2-7, with 10 bases matching TRBD1. The J segment lost 7 bases and the V segment lost 4 bases, leaving 17 bases of the junction unmatched. This CDR3 is 17 amino acids long. Germline V gene sequence: CDR1 SGHKS, CDR2 YYEKEE (reference sequence). For the CDR3, the DNA is TGTGCCAGCAGCCGACAGGGGGCGAGACGGGGGGCCTGGGAGCAGTACTTC. Amino acids: CASSRQGARRGAWEQYF.

This clone was found many times. The V gene is TRBV5-1, the J gene TRBJ1-4; a possible D gene is TRBD1 (5 bases). CDR1 SGHRS and CDR2 YFSETQ come from the germline V gene. This CDR3 has 14 residues. Trimming pared 4 bases from V and 7 bases from J, leaving 14 bases between. This chain's CDR3 is CASSPGLGVEKLFF. In DNA, the CDR3 is TGCGCCAGCAGCCCAGGACTAGGGGTTGAAAAACTGTTTTTT.

This clone was recorded many times. This chain uses TRBV5-1 with TRBJ2-3; D gene uncertain. The CDR3 has 14 amino acids. Germline lookup yields CDR1 SGHRS and CDR2 YFSETQ. V lost 6 bases to trimming and J lost 5 bases, with 16 bases between them. In DNA, the CDR3 is TGCGCCAGCACCAAACTCGAACCCATAGATACGCAGTATTTT. This codes for CASTKLEPIDTQYF.

The table lists this clone with many counts. The genes are TRBV6-5 and TRBJ2-7; 9 positions match TRBD2. Unmatched junction bases numbered 10, after V lost 4 bases and J lost 6 bases. CDR1 MNHEY and CDR2 SVGAGI come from the germline V gene. The CDR3 sequence is 15 residues long. The CDR3 spells CASSSGGSGRSEQYF. CDR3 coding DNA: TGTGCCAGCAGTTCGGGGGGTAGCGGGAGATCCGAGCAGTACTTC.

In its sample, this clone was seen many times. The gene calls are TRBV10-1 and TRBJ2-1, with a possible D match to TRBD2 (7 bases). The CDR3 contains 14 residues. CDR1 is WNHNN, CDR2 SYGVQD, per germline (reference sequence). The V and J ends lost 3 bases and 7 bases respectively, with 13 bases between them. DNA for the CDR3: TGCGCCAGCAGTGACGGGGGGCCAAGGAATGAGCAGTTCTTC. Protein product: CASSDGGPRNEQFF.

This clone was recorded many times. The chain carries TRBV6-6 and TRBJ1-1; tentatively, D is TRBD1 (6 bases). V shed 6 bases and J shed 0 bases, with 14 bases lying between them. The CDR3 contains 15 residues. Germline V gene data show CDR1 as MNHNY and CDR2 as SVGAGI (reference sequence). The CDR3 is CASRPRTDMNTEAFF. The CDR3 DNA reads as TGTGCCAGCAGACCTCGGACAGACATGAACACTGAAGCTTTCTTT.

This clone was observed many times. Written as DNA, the CDR3 is TGTGCCAGCAGTTACGAGGGGCAGGAGCTCTACAATGAGCAGTTCTTC. Residues: CASSYEGQELYNEQFF. This chain uses TRBV6-6 with TRBJ2-1; the D call may be TRBD1 or TRBD2 (5 bases each). Trimming removed 2 bases from V and 3 bases from J, with 14 bases in between. The CDR3 consists of 16 residues. CDR1 and CDR2 (germline): MNHNY, SVGAGI (reference sequence).

The table lists this clone with many counts. The CDR3 loop reads CASSPGAEQYF. The CDR3 bases are TGTGCCAGCTCACCGGGGGCCGAGCAGTACTTC. The J gene is TRBJ2-7, the V gene TRBV18; possible D gene TRBD1, 6 bases. CDR3 length: 11 amino acids. CDR1 KGHSH and CDR2 LQKENI come from the germline V gene. Trimming removed 3 bases at V and 6 bases at J, with 6 bases between. The whole variable domain, filled in from reference TRBV18 and TRBJ2-7, reads NAGVMQNPRHLVRRRGQEARLRCSPMKGHSHVYWYRQLPEEGLKFMVYLQKENIIDESGMPKERFSAEFPKEGPSILRIQQVVRGDSAAYFCASSPGAEQYFGPGTRLTVT.

This clone was recorded at least ten times. This chain links TRBV4-3 with TRBJ2-1, with D possibly being TRBD2 (6 bases). Germline lookup yields CDR1 LGHNA and CDR2 YSLEER. Trimming removed 0 bases from V and 4 bases from J, with 13 bases in between. The CDR3 spans 16 residues. In DNA, the CDR3 is TGCGCCAGCAGCCAAGAGGGGGACTCAATTTACAATGAGCAGTTCTTC. Translating gives CASSQEGDSIYNEQFF.

The V gene is TRBV20-1, the J gene TRBJ2-7; possible D gene TRBD2, 5 bases. Germline V gene lookup returns CDR1 DFQATT and CDR2 SNEGSKA (reference sequence). V was trimmed by 5 bases and J by 6 bases, leaving 11 bases between them. The CDR3 runs to 11 residues. CDR3 bases: TGCAGTGCTCAGCGGACCGGCGAGCAGTACTTC. This sequence encodes CSAQRTGEQYF.

This clone was recorded many times. This chain joins TRBV6-2 or TRBV6-3 and TRBJ1-5, with D hard to call. Germline CDR1 MNHEY, CDR2 SVGEGT. CDR3 length equals 14 residues. Deletions cut 5 bases from V and 2 bases from J, with 10 bases between. CDR3 sequence (DNA): TGTGCCAGCAGTAAACGGGTGGGCAATCAGCCCCAGCATTTT. Amino acid sequence: CASSKRVGNQPQHF.

This clone was seen at least ten times. The chain links TRBV2 to TRBJ2-3, with 12 bases lining up with TRBD2. CDR3 length: 17 residues. The junction had 7 bases not matched to a gene; V was cut back by 3 bases and J by 3 bases. Germline CDR1 is SNHLY and CDR2 is FYNNEI. This chain's CDR3 is CASSDRLAGDITDTQYF. CDR3 nucleotide sequence: TGTGCCAGCAGTGACCGACTAGCGGGGGACATTACAGATACGCAGTATTTT.

Comments on this clone: A far larger clone lies a single base away; this is likely a read error. The V and J genes are TRBV30 and TRBJ1-2; D might be TRBD1 (5 bases). In germline, CDR1 is GTSNPN, CDR2 SVGIG (reference sequence). The CDR3 runs to 13 residues. CDR3 amino acids: CAWSSLGEYGYSF. For the CDR3, the DNA is TGTGCCTGGAGCTCTTTAGGGGAGTATGGCTACTCCTTC.

This sequence joins TRBV30 and TRBJ1-6; D is unclear. The CDR3 runs 14 residues. Germline loops: CDR1 GTSNPN, CDR2 SVGIG (reference sequence). V gave up 7 bases and J gave up 5 bases, with 15 bases separating them. The CDR3 reads CAFNTGENNSPLHF. The CDR3 DNA reads as TGTGCCTTCAACACCGGGGAAAATAATTCACCCCTCCACTTT.

This clone was detected many times. V is TRBV5-6 and J is TRBJ2-3; 7 bases fit TRBD1. The germline CDR1 and CDR2 sequences are SGHDT and YYEEEE. The CDR3 is 17 residues long. The V gene end was trimmed by 0 bases and the J gene end by 1 base; junction bases not matched to a gene: 8. This CDR3 is CASSLAGTAIGTDTQYF. CDR3 sequence (DNA): TGTGCCAGCAGCTTGGCCGGGACAGCTATTGGCACAGATACGCAGTATTTT.

This clone was counted many times. V gene TRBV6-2 or TRBV6-3 combines with J gene TRBJ1-2, with a possible D match to TRBD1 (5 bases). This CDR3 comprises 17 residues. From germline, CDR1 is MNHEY and CDR2 SVGEGT. V was shortened by 1 base and J by 0 bases, with 15 bases between the two germline ends. The CDR3 reads CASSYLGPAVTNYGYTF. CDR3 nucleotide sequence: TGTGCCAGCAGTTACTTGGGGCCGGCGGTCACTAACTATGGCTACACCTTC.